These 4 T cell receptor beta chains originate from one sample sequenced in a study of blood T cell repertoires in COVID-19. TCRdb's copy holds only in-frame clones and misses some; the assay was immunoSEQ multiplex PCR. The sample records about 300,000 clones, more than 85% being singletons. Material: peripheral blood. These receptors all stem from a woman aged 25 to 39 with COVID-19, enrolled during active disease.

The chain links TRBV27 to TRBJ2-1; the match to TRBD2 covers 9 bases. J was trimmed by 7 bases and V by 3 bases; bases with no gene match: 4. CDR1 and CDR2 from the germline V gene are MNHEY and SMNVEV (reference sequence). This CDR3 has 14 residues. CDR3 residues: CASSFLGLANEQFF. The CDR3 nucleotides read TGTGCCAGCAGTTTCCTGGGACTAGCTAATGAGCAGTTCTTC.

CDR3 residues: CASRLDRLNNSPLHF. Written as DNA, the CDR3 is TGTGCCAGCAGATTGGACAGGTTAAATAATTCACCCCTCCACTTT. The J gene is TRBJ1-6, the V gene TRBV2; TRBD1 agrees at 7 bases. Germline V lookup: CDR1 SNHLY, CDR2 FYNNEI. V lost 6 bases to trimming and J lost 5 bases; unmatched junction nucleotides: 7. There are 15 residues in the CDR3.

This chain uses TRBV7-9 with TRBJ1-5; the D gene is possibly TRBD1 (5 bases). The CDR3 extends over 14 amino acids. Germline V gives CDR1 SEHNR, CDR2 FQNEAQ (reference sequence). The V and J ends lost 5 bases and 2 bases respectively, with 10 bases between them. As DNA, the CDR3 is TGTGCCAGCAGCCGCGGGGGGGGCAATCAGCCCCAGCATTTT. It translates to CASSRGGGNQPQHF.

On this clone itself: One end of the junction is discordant with germline, which a read error may explain. This chain uses TRBV18 with TRBJ2-1; TRBD2 is a possible D gene (5 bases). The CDR3 is 15 residues long. The V gene's germline CDR1 is KGHSH and CDR2 LQKENI. CDR3: CASSPQTSSYNEQFF. CDR3 in DNA: TGTGCCAGCTCCCCACAAACTAGCTCCTACAATGAGCAGTTCTTC.